The entry below describes one TCR beta chain. No antigen is known for it. Method: immunoSEQ multiplex PCR; TCRdb's copy keeps in-frame clones and lacks some. In the table there are about 46,000 clones, 89% of which are singletons. This entry belongs to a study of OX40 agonist ivuxolimab in advanced cancers. Across the study: Of mixed ages from about 20 to 85 and averaging approximately 60 years, the group was roughly 83% male. Findings of the study overall: Part of the nonresponder group also had normalized T-cell clonal expansion that was low.

CDR1 and CDR2 (germline): MNHEY, SMNVEV (reference sequence). CDR3 length: 13 residues. The V and J ends lost 4 bases and 4 bases respectively, with 8 bases between them. Blood specimens came from baseline, cycle 4 day 1, and cycle 7 day 1. This receptor was identified in an adult with an advanced solid tumor such as melanoma, head and neck, liver or kidney cancer. V is TRBV27 and J is TRBJ2-1; D unclear. The sample was CD4+ or CD8+ T cells sorted from blood, taken in a trial of the OX40 agonist ivuxolimab. In DNA form, the CDR3 reads TGTGCCAGCAGTTCGGCGGTATACAATGAGCAGTTCTTC. Translation gives CASSSAVYNEQFF.